The entry below describes one T cell receptor beta chain. These data belong to a study of blood T cell repertoires in COVID-19. Looking at the study overall: The United States, Italy and Spain supplied acute and convalescent COVID-19 samples.

This CDR3 spans 14 amino acids. Per germline, CDR1 LGHNA and CDR2 YSLEER. The V gene end was trimmed by 4 bases and the J gene end by 5 bases; junction bases not matched to a gene: 8. Per the authors' pipeline: Amplifying reference gene primers gave estimates of nucleated cell counts. The data were produced by immunoSEQ multiplex PCR, yet TCRdb's version contains in-frame clones alone and is incomplete. The V and J calls and the clone size are those of that table, but D and trimming were determined from the DNA. The table has roughly 250,000 clones, around 90% seen once. Cohort placement rested on clinical history that participants reported themselves. Before they entered the study, exposed participants had met a COVID-19 case within 2 weeks.

The V call is TRBV4-3, the J call TRBJ2-7; TRBD2 matches 7 bases. This TCR was sampled from a woman between 40 and 55 years old who had been exposed to COVID-19. Sequenced input: PBMCs or T cells enriched from blood (not recorded which). The CDR3 here is CASSLLADRHEQYF. In DNA, the CDR3 is TGCGCCAGCAGCCTTCTAGCGGATCGCCACGAGCAGTACTTC.